This T cell receptor beta chain derives from a study of PD-1 blockade in classical Hodgkin lymphoma (dated by TCRdb to about 2020). Study-level background: Nivolumab dosing was 3 mg/kg intravenously every 2 weeks, continuing until either disease progression or unacceptable toxicity. A peripheral blood immune signature of response to PD-1 blockade in classical Hodgkin lymphoma was defined using TCR beta sequencing and CyTOF. Overall results and qualifications from the work: Patients starting nivolumab less than 1 year after ASCT had lower diversity and were excluded from later analyses to avoid confounding by immune reconstitution. Baseline TCR diversity was reported to be lower in newly diagnosed patients than in healthy donors, and even lower in relapsed/refractory patients. Among trial patients, those achieving complete response had baseline diversity similar to that of newly diagnosed patients, while diversity was significantly lower in partial responders and progressors. A significant rise by C4D1 was seen in CD4+ but not CD8+ TCR diversity (p=0.0027 vs p=0.16), with the rise being most apparent in complete responders (p=0.02). The study was limited to a single clinical trial cohort, and causes of repertoire differences, possibly disease activity or prior therapy, remained undefined.

In the paper's terms, the time point label means: cycle 2 day 1 (C2D1) of nivolumab. All trial patients had relapsed after autologous stem cell transplantation, with cohorts A, B and C differing in prior brentuximab vedotin exposure. The trial cohort included 55 to 65 patients with relapsed/refractory classical Hodgkin lymphoma, and each patient had a best overall response of complete response, partial response or progressive disease. In the multi-cohort phase II CheckMate 205 trial, trial patients received single-agent nivolumab. Best overall response was determined by an independent review committee according to the 2007 International Working Group response criteria. PBMCs from the trial were collected at three points: immediately before nivolumab initiation (C1D1), and during therapy at cycle 2 day 1 and cycle 4 day 1. Peripheral blood was collected in 8 mL Vacutainer Cell Preparation Tubes, from which PBMCs were isolated by centrifugation and then cryopreserved.

The Qiagen DNeasy kit was used to extract genomic DNA both from unsorted PBMCs and from the negatively selected CD4+ and CD8+ fractions. Using primers that anneal to V and J segments, immunoSEQ multiplex PCR amplified the TCR beta CDR3 regions. Amplification bias was minimized using a synthetic immune receptor repertoire, and residual bias was removed computationally after sequencing. The source study handled its data this way. Repertoire diversity was quantified as the Shannon entropy index using custom Python scripts. Unsorted, CD4+ and CD8+ repertoires were analyzed separately, except in combined analyses where CD4+ and CD8+ sequences were merged in silico. Clonal expansion was defined as a frequency increase of at least 2-fold after treatment compared with C1D1, and clones undetected at baseline were assigned a pseudocount of 0.5. Singleton clones were defined as clones with 0 or 1 copy at C1D1, and non-singleton clones were defined as clones with 2 or more copies. Clones expanded in unsorted samples were labelled as CD4+, CD8+ or unknown by matching protein sequences in sorted samples from the same patient. Wilcoxon tests on paired samples were used to test diversity changes from C1D1 to C4D1. TCRdb holds this immuneACCESS table with in-frame rearrangements only. Some clones are missing; in checked studies, unresolved V genes explain under half, and the rest has no known cause. V, J and clone size derive from that table, while D and trimming were established from the DNA sequence. This sample is represented by about 30,000 clones; roughly two thirds of them were singletons. Nearly 15% of the sample is taken by the ten largest.

The germline V gene sets CDR1 to SGHAT and CDR2 to FQNNGV. The CDR3, from cysteine to phenylalanine, totals 11 residues. Only the CDR3 portion is preserved as DNA: 33 bases, with reading frame beginning at the first base. Between the V and J ends, shortened by 6 bases and 11 bases respectively, the junction contains 13 bases. Worth noting for this clone: What this receptor recognizes is not known. There are no base qualities to consult, and no much larger clone falls within one base.

Rearrangement joined TRBV11-2 to TRBJ1-1; the D gene is possibly TRBD1, with 6 bases matching. This sequence was found in a human donor with classical Hodgkin lymphoma. The sample consisted of peripheral blood mononuclear cells (PBMCs), taken before the second cycle of nivolumab. In nucleotides, the sequence is TGTGCCAGCAGTAAAGGGGGAGGGGCTTTCTTT. Translated, this is CASSKGGGAFF. Joined to the reference TRBV11-2 and TRBJ1-1 proteins, this CDR3 gives the full variable domain: EAGVAQSPRYKIIEKRQSVAFWCNPISGHATLYWYQQILGQGPKLLIQFQNNGVVDDSQLPKDRFSAERLKGVDSTLKIQPAKLEDSAVYLCASSKGGGAFFGQGTRLTVV.